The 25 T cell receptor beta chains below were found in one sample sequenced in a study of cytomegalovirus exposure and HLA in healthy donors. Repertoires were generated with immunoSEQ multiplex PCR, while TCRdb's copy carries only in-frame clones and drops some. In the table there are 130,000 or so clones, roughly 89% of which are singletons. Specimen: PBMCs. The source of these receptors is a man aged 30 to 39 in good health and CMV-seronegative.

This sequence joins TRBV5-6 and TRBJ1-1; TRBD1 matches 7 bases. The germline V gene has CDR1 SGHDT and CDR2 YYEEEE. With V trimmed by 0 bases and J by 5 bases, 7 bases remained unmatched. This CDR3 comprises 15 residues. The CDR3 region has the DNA TGTGCCAGCAGCTTGGAGGGGGCTAGGGGGACTGAAGCTTTCTTT. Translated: CASSLEGARGTEAFF. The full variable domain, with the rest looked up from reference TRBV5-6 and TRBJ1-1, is DAGVTQSPTHLIKTRGQQVTLRCSPKSGHDTVSWYQQALGQGPQFIFQYYEEEERQRGNFPDRFSGHQFPNYSSELNVNALLLGDSALYLCASSLEGARGTEAFFGQGTRLTVV.

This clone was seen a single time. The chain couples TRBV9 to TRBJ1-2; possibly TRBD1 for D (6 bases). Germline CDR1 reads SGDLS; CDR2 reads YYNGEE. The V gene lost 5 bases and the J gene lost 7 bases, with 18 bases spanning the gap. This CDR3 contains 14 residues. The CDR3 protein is CASRAGAGVSGYTF. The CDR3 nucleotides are TGTGCCAGCAGAGCGGGGGCGGGGGTCTCTGGCTACACCTTC.

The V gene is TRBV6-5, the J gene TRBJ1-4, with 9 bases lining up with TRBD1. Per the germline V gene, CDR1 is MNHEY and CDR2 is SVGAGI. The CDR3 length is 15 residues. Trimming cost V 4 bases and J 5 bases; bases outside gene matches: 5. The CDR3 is CASSSGQGLNEKLFF. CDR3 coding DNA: TGTGCCAGCAGTTCGGGACAGGGCCTGAATGAAAAACTGTTTTTT.

The CDR3 loop reads CASSLERYIQYF. The CDR3 bases are TGTGCCAGCAGCTTGGAGCGGTACATTCAGTACTTC. The J gene is TRBJ2-4, the V gene TRBV7-9, with TRBD2 as a possible D gene (5 bases). V was trimmed by 3 bases and J by 8 bases, leaving 8 bases between them. This CDR3 region has 12 residues. CDR1 is SEHNR and CDR2 is FQNEAQ in the germline V gene (reference sequence).

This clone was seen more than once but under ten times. The CDR3 sequence: CASSLSGPTYEQYF. As DNA, the CDR3 is TGCGCCAGCAGCCTTAGCGGACCAACCTACGAGCAGTACTTC. This chain uses TRBV4-1 with TRBJ2-7, with D perhaps TRBD2 (6 bases). Germline V gene sequence: CDR1 MGHRA, CDR2 YSYEKL. V lost 4 bases to trimming and J lost 2 bases, with 12 bases between them. The CDR3 contains 14 residues.

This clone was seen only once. CDR3 DNA sequence: TGTGCCAGCAGTGACACGGACAGGGGGACCGGGGAGCTGTTTTTT. This codes for CASSDTDRGTGELFF. V gene TRBV28 combines with J gene TRBJ2-2, with 10 bases fitting TRBD1. The CDR3 consists of 15 residues. V shed 5 bases, J shed 5 bases, and the junction held 5 bases outside the gene matches. CDR1 MDHEN and CDR2 SYDVKM come from the germline V gene.

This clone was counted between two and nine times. The CDR3 DNA sequence: TGTGCCAGCAGCAAAACAGGAAGACATAGCAATCAGCCCCAGCATTTT. Translating gives CASSKTGRHSNQPQHF. This sequence joins TRBV21-1 and TRBJ1-5; TRBD1 is the table's D call and was not checked against the DNA. TRBV21-1 counts as a pseudogene. This CDR3 spans 16 amino acids.

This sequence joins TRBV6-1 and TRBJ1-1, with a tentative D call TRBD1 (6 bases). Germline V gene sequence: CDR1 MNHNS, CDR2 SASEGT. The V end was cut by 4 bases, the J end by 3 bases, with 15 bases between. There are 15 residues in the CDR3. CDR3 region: CASSGATGTYTEAFF. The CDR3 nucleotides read TGTGCCAGCAGTGGTGCCACAGGGACGTACACTGAAGCTTTCTTT.

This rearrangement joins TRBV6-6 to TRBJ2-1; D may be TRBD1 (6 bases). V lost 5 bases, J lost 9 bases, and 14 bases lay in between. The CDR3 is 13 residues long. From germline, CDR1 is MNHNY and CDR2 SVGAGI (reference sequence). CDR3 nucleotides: TGTGCCAGCAGTAGAGAACAGGGTACTGAGCAGTTCTTC. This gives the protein CASSREQGTEQFF.

In DNA, the CDR3 is TGTGCCAGCAGAGGGACAGGGGTAGGGTCACCCCTCCACTTT. Protein: CASRGTGVGSPLHF. The rearrangement joins TRBV2 to TRBJ1-6; 10 positions match TRBD1. Germline loops: CDR1 SNHLY, CDR2 FYNNEI. The CDR3 totals 14 residues. After removal of 6 bases from V and 10 bases from J, the junction contained 6 bases not matched to a gene.

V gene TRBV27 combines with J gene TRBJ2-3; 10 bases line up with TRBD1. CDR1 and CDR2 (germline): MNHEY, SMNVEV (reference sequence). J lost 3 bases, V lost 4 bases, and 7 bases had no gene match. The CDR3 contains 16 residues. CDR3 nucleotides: TGTGCCAGCAGTTCCCACCGGGACAGGGGAACAGATACGCAGTATTTT. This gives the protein CASSSHRDRGTDTQYF.

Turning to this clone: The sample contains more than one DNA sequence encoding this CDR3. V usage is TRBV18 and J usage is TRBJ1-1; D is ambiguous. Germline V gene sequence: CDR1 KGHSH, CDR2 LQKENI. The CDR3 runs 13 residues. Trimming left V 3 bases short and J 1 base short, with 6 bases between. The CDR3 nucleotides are TGTGCCAGCTCACCTCGGAGGAACACTGAAGCTTTCTTT. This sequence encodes CASSPRRNTEAFF.

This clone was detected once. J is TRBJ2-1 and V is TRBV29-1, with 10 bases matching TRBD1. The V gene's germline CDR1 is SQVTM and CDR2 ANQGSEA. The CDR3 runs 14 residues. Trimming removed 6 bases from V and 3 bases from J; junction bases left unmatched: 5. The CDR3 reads CSVMGQGNYNEQFF. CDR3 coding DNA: TGCAGCGTAATGGGACAGGGGAACTACAATGAGCAGTTCTTC.

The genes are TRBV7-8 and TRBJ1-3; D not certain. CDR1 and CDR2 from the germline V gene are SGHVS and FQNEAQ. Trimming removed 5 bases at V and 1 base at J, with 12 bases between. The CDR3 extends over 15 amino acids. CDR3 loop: CASSLQVTSGNTIYF. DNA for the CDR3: TGTGCCAGCAGCCTGCAGGTTACTTCTGGAAACACCATATATTTT.

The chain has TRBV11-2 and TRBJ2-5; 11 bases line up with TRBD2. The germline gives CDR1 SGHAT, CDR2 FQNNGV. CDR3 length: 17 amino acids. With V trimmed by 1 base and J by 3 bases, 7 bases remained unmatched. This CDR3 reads CASSLVNSGGAKETQYF. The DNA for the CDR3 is TGTGCCAGCAGCTTAGTAAATAGCGGGGGGGCCAAAGAGACCCAGTACTTC.

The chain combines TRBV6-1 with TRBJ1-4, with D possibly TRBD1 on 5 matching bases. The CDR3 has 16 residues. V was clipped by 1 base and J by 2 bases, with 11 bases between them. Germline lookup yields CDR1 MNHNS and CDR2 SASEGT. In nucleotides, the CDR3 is TGTGCCAGCAGTGAAGTCAGCGGGGCGACTAATGAAAAACTGTTTTTT. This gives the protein CASSEVSGATNEKLFF.

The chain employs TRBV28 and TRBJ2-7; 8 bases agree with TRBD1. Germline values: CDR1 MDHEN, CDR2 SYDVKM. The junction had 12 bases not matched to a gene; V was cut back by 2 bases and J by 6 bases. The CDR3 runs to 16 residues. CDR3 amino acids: CASSLGKGQGKREQYF. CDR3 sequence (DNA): TGTGCCAGCAGTTTAGGTAAAGGACAGGGAAAACGCGAGCAGTACTTC.

The DNA of the CDR3 is TGCGCCAGCAGACCTAGACAGAACATGAACACTGAAGCTTTCTTT. Its protein product is CASRPRQNMNTEAFF. The V call is TRBV10-1, the J call TRBJ1-1, with D perhaps TRBD1 (5 bases). Germline CDR1 and CDR2: WNHNN and SYGVQD (reference sequence). This CDR3 is 15 amino acids long. V lost 6 bases and J lost 0, with 14 bases in between.

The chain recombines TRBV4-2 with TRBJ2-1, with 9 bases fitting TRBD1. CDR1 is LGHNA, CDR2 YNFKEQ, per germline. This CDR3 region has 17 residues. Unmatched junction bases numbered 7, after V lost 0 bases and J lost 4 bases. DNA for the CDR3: TGTGCCAGCAGCCAAGATGGGGACAGGGCGATGTACAATGAGCAGTTCTTC. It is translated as CASSQDGDRAMYNEQFF.

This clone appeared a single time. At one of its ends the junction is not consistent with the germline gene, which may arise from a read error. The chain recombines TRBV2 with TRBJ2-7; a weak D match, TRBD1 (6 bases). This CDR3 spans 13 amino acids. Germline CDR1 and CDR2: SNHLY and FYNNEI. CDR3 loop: CVSSESYRAEQYF. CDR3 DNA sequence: TGTGTCAGCAGTGAATCGTACAGGGCCGAGCAGTACTTC.

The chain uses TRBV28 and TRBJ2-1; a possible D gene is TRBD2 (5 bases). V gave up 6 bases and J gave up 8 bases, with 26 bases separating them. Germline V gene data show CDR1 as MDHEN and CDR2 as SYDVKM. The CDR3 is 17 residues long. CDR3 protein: CASRSASGGWIGDEQFF. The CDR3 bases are TGTGCCAGCAGGTCCGCCTCTGGCGGGTGGATAGGCGATGAGCAGTTCTTC.

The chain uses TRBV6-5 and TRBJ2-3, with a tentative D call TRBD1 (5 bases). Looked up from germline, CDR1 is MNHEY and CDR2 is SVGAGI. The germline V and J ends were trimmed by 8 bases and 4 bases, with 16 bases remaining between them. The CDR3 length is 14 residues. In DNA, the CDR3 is TGTGCCAGCGGGCGACAGCCTCCGCCAGATACGCAGTATTTT. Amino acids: CASGRQPPPDTQYF.

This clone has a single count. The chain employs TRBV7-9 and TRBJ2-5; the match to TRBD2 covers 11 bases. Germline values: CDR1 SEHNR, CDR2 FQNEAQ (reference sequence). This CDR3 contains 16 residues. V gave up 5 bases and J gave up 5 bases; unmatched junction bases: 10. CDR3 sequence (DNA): TGTGCCAGCAGCCGCCTGCTAGCGGGGGGCCACGAGACCCAGTACTTC. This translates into CASSRLLAGGHETQYF.

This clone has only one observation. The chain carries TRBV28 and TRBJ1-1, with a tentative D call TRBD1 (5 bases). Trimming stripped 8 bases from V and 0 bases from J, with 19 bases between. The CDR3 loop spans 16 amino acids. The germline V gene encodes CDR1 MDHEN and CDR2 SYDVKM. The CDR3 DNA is TGTGCCAGCTGGCGAGCAGGGCTGTCCATGAACACTGAAGCTTTCTTT. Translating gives CASWRAGLSMNTEAFF.

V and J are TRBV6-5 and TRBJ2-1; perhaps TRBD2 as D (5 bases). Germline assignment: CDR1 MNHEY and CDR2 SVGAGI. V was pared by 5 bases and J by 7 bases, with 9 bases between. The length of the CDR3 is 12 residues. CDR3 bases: TGTGCCAGCAGTCCCGGGGTAAATGAGCAGTTCTTC. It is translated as CASSPGVNEQFF.